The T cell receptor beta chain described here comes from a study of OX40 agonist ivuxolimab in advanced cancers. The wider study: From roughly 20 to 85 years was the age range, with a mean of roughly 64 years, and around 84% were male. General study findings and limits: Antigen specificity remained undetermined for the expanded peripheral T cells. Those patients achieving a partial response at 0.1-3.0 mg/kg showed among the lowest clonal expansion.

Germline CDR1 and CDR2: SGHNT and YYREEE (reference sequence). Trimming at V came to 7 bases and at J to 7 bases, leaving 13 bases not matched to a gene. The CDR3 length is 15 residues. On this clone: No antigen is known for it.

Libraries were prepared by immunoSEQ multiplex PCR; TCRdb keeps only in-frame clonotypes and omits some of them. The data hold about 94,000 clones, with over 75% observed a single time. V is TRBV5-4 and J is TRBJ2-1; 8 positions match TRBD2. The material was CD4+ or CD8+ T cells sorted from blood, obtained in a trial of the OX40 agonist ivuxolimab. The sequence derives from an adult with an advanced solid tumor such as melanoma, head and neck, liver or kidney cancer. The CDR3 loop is CASGTGTRASNEQFF. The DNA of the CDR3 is TGTGCCAGCGGTACCGGGACTAGGGCCTCTAATGAGCAGTTCTTC.